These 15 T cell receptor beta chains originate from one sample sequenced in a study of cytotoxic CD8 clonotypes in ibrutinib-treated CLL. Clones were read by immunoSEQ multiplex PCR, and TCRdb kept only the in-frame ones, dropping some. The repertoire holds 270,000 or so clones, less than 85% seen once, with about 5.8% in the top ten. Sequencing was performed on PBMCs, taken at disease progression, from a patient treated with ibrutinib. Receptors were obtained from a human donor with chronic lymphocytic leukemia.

The CDR3 nucleotides read TGCGCCAGCAGCCTACCGGGACAGGGGCTGTTCTTC. Its protein is CASSLPGQGLFF. The V gene is TRBV4-1, the J gene TRBJ2-1; 10 nucleotides match TRBD1. The V and J ends lost 4 bases and 15 bases, in that order; junction bases with no gene match: 6. This CDR3 spans 12 amino acids. Germline V gene sequence: CDR1 MGHRA, CDR2 YSYEKL.

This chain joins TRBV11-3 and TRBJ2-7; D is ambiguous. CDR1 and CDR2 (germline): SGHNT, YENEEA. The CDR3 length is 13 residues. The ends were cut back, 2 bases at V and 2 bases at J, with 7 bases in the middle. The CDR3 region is CASSLTGAYEQYF. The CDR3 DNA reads TGTGCCAGCAGCTTAACTGGGGCCTACGAGCAGTACTTC.

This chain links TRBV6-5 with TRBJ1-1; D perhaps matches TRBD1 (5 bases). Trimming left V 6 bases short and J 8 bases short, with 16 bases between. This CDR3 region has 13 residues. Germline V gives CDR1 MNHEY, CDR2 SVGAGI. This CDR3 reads CASSPEGTGEAFF. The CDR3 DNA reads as TGTGCCAGCAGCCCCGAGGGGACGGGGGAAGCTTTCTTT.

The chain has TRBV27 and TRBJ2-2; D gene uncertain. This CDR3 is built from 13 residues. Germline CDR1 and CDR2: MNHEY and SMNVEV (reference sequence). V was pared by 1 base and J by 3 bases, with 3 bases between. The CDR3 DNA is TGTGCCAGCAGTTTATGGTACACCGGGGAGCTGTTTTTT. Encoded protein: CASSLWYTGELFF.

This chain's CDR3 is CASSFKTGFTGELFF. The CDR3 DNA is TGTGCCAGCAGCTTTAAGACAGGGTTCACCGGGGAGCTGTTTTTT. The V and J genes are TRBV7-9 and TRBJ2-2; 7 nucleotides match TRBD1. V dropped 3 bases and J dropped 4; count of bases not matched to a gene: 5. The CDR3 has 15 amino acids. Germline lookup yields CDR1 SEHNR and CDR2 FQNEAQ (reference sequence). The full variable domain, completed using reference TRBV7-9 and TRBJ2-2, is DTGVSQNPRHKITKRGQNVTFRCDPISEHNRLYWYRQTLGQGPEFLTYFQNEAQLEKSRLLSDRFSAERPKGSFSTLEIQRTEQGDSAMYLCASSFKTGFTGELFFGEGSRLTVL.

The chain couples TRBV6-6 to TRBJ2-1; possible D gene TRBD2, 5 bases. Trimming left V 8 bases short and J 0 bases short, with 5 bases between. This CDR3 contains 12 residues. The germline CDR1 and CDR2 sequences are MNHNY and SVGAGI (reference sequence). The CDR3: CASEGSYNEQFF. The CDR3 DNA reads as TGTGCCAGCGAGGGCTCCTACAATGAGCAGTTCTTC.

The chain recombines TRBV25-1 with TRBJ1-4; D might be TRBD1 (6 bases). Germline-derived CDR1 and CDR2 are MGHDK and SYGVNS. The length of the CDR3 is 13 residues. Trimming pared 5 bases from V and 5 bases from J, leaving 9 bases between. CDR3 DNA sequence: TGTGCCAGCAGTAGGGGGGGGAATGAAAAACTGTTTTTT. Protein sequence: CASSRGGNEKLFF.

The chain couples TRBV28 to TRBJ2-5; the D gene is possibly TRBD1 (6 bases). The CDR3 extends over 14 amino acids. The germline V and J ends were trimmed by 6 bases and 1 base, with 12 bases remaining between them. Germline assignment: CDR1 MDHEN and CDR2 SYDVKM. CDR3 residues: CASSGPTGQETQYF. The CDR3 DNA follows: TGTGCCAGCAGCGGCCCGACAGGCCAAGAGACCCAGTACTTC.

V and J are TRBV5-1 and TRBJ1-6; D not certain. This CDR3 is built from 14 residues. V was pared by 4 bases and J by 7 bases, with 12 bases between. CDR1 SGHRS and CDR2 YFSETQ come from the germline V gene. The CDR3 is CASSPRPGNSPLHF. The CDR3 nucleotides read TGCGCCAGCAGCCCAAGGCCTGGAAATTCACCCCTCCACTTT.

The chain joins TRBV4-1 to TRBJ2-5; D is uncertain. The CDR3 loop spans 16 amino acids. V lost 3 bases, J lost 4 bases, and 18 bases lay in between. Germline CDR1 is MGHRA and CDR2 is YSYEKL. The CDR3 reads CASSHFFGPIGETQYF. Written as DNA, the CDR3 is TGCGCCAGCAGCCACTTTTTCGGTCCCATCGGAGAGACCCAGTACTTC.

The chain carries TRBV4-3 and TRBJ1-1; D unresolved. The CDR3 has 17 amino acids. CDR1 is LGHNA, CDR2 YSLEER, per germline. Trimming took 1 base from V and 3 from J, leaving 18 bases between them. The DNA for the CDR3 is TGCGCCAGCAGCCAAGCCACCTGGGCGGCGGTGGACACTGAAGCTTTCTTT. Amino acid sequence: CASSQATWAAVDTEAFF.

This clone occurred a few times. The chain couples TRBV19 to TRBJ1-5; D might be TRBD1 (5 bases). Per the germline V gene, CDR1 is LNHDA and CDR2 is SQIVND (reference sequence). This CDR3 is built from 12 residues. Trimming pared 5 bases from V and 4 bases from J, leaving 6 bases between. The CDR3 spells CASSEGNQPQHF. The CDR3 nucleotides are TGTGCCAGTAGTGAGGGGAATCAGCCCCAGCATTTT.

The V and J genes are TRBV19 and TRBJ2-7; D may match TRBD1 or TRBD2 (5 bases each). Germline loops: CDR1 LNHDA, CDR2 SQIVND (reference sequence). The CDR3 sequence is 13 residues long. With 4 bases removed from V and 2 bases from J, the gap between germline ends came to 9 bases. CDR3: CASSKRGAYEQYF. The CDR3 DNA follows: TGTGCCAGTAGTAAAAGAGGGGCCTACGAGCAGTACTTC.

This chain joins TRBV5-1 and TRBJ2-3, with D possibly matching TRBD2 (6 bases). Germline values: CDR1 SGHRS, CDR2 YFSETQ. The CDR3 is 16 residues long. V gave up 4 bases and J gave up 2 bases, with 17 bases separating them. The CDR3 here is CASSINPGLSTDTQYF. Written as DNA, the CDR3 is TGCGCCAGCAGCATTAACCCGGGACTCTCCACAGATACGCAGTATTTT. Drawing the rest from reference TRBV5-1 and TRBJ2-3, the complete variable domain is KAGVTQTPRYLIKTRGQQVTLSCSPISGHRSVSWYQQTPGQGLQFLFEYFSETQRNKGNFPGRFSGRQFSNSRSEMNVSTLELGDSALYLCASSINPGLSTDTQYFGPGTRLTVL.

The CDR3 bases are TGTGCCAGTAGTATAGCCCAGGGAAGGATTGGCTACACCTTC. Translation: CASSIAQGRIGYTF. The gene calls are TRBV19 and TRBJ1-2; possibly TRBD1 for D (5 bases). Per germline, CDR1 LNHDA and CDR2 SQIVND (reference sequence). The CDR3 is 14 amino acids. V lost 1 base, J lost 7 bases, and 13 bases lay in between.